Following are 24 T cell receptor beta chains from one sample sequenced in a study of siplizumab effects on memory and regulatory T cells. Assay used: immunoSEQ multiplex PCR; TCRdb lists only in-frame clones, some missing. The sample consists of around 100,000 clones, roughly nine tenths of them appearing once. Sequencing input: Tregs sorted from blood. The receptors derive from a human donor in good health.

This clone is categorized as medium-sized. The chain joins TRBV2 to TRBJ2-7; possibly TRBD1 for D (7 bases). The CDR3 runs to 17 residues. V gave up 6 bases and J gave up 6 bases, with 27 bases separating them. The V gene's germline CDR1 is SNHLY and CDR2 FYNNEI. In nucleotides, the CDR3 is TGTGCCAGCAGCCCCAGGGGGGTGAACAGGGGTATTCGCGAGCAGTACTTC. This codes for CASSPRGVNRGIREQYF.

The chain couples TRBV6-5 to TRBJ1-1; weak D call: TRBD1 (5 bases). CDR3 length: 15 amino acids. V was cut by 6 bases and J by 2 bases, with 16 bases left in between. CDR1 is MNHEY, CDR2 SVGAGI, per germline. The CDR3 region is CASRTVGTVNTEAFF. CDR3 nucleotide sequence: TGTGCCAGCAGAACAGTCGGGACTGTTAACACTGAAGCTTTCTTT.

The chain links TRBV18 to TRBJ1-2, with D maybe TRBD1 (6 bases). The germline V gene has CDR1 KGHSH and CDR2 LQKENI. Trimming removed 3 bases from V and 6 bases from J, with 11 bases in between. The CDR3 is made up of 13 amino acids. The CDR3 loop is CASSPGTGNGYTF. DNA for the CDR3: TGTGCCAGCTCACCGGGCACAGGGAATGGCTACACCTTC.

The rearrangement joins TRBV29-1 to TRBJ2-1; D gene ambiguous. This CDR3 is 16 amino acids long. The V end lost 4 bases, the J end lost 0 bases, and 16 bases lay between the germline ends. CDR1 and CDR2 from the germline V gene are SQVTM and ANQGSEA. CDR3 amino acids: CSVVPRPLSSYNEQFF. The CDR3 DNA reads as TGCAGCGTTGTACCCCGACCCTTGAGCTCCTACAATGAGCAGTTCTTC.

The chain couples TRBV6-1 to TRBJ2-3, with D unresolved. This CDR3 comprises 13 residues. Germline CDR1 is MNHNS and CDR2 is SASEGT. With 4 bases removed from V and 2 bases from J, the gap between germline ends came to 7 bases. The CDR3 DNA reads TGTGCCAGCAGTGTTGAGCACACAGATACGCAGTATTTT. Residues: CASSVEHTDTQYF.

The V gene is TRBV6-6, the J gene TRBJ1-1; possible D gene TRBD1, 6 bases. V was shortened by 6 bases and J by 2 bases, with 16 bases between the two germline ends. CDR3 length: 15 residues. Germline CDR1 and CDR2: MNHNY and SVGAGI (reference sequence). The CDR3 protein is CASRRERQVNTEAFF. The CDR3 coding sequence is TGTGCCAGCAGACGCGAGAGACAGGTAAACACTGAAGCTTTCTTT.

The V call is TRBV5-1, the J call TRBJ1-4, with TRBD1 as a possible D gene (6 bases). Germline assignment: CDR1 SGHRS and CDR2 YFSETQ. The CDR3 length is 14 residues. Trimming removed 4 bases from V and 5 bases from J, with 12 bases in between. CDR3 region: CASSLGTRNEKLFF. Here the CDR3 DNA reads TGCGCCAGCAGCCTTGGGACAAGGAATGAAAAACTGTTTTTT.

The CDR3 nucleotides are TGTGCCAGCCGCCTAGCGACTGGGGAGCAGTACTTC. Its protein is CASRLATGEQYF. This chain uses TRBV2 with TRBJ2-7; D may be TRBD2 (6 bases). V gave up 8 bases and J gave up 7 bases, with 15 bases separating them. The germline V gene encodes CDR1 SNHLY and CDR2 FYNNEI. The CDR3 totals 12 residues.

V usage is TRBV28 and J usage is TRBJ1-5; a weak D match, TRBD1 (6 bases). CDR3 size: 14 residues. V lost 2 bases, J lost 4 bases, and 9 bases lay in between. Germline lookup yields CDR1 MDHEN and CDR2 SYDVKM. The DNA of the CDR3 is TGTGCCAGCAGTTTAAGGGGGATAAATCAGCCCCAGCATTTT. Translated: CASSLRGINQPQHF.

V usage is TRBV28 and J usage is TRBJ2-1; 7 nucleotides line up with TRBD1. V lost 3 bases to trimming and J lost 3 bases; unmatched junction nucleotides: 2. Looked up from germline, CDR1 is MDHEN and CDR2 is SYDVKM. There are 14 residues in the CDR3. The CDR3 coding sequence is TGTGCCAGCAGTTTGGGACAGCGCTACAATGAGCAGTTCTTC. It translates to CASSLGQRYNEQFF.

This chain uses TRBV15 with TRBJ1-1; D is ambiguous. The CDR3 runs 16 residues. Trimming pared 3 bases from V and 6 bases from J, leaving 20 bases between. Germline lookup yields CDR1 LNHNV and CDR2 YYDKDF (reference sequence). In DNA, the CDR3 is TGTGCCACCAGCAGGATGAAGACCACGGCGGTTCCTGAAGCTTTCTTT. Translated: CATSRMKTTAVPEAFF. The full variable domain, its missing parts supplied by reference TRBV15 and TRBJ1-1, is DAMVIQNPRYQVTQFGKPVTLSCSQTLNHNVMYWYQQKSSQAPKLLFHYYDKDFNNEADTPDNFQSRRPNTSFCFLDIRSPGLGDTAMYLCATSRMKTTAVPEAFFGQGTRLTVV.

This clone was recorded only once. The chain couples TRBV4-2 to TRBJ2-1; tentative D call: TRBD2 (6 bases). Germline CDR1 is LGHNA and CDR2 is YNFKEQ. Deletions cut 3 bases from V and 0 bases from J, with 21 bases between. The CDR3 totals 19 residues. The CDR3 sequence is CASSHPISLSGNSYNEQFF. In nucleotides, the CDR3 is TGTGCCAGCAGCCATCCCATTAGTCTTAGCGGTAACTCCTACAATGAGCAGTTCTTC.

The V and J genes are TRBV18 and TRBJ1-1; D is ambiguous. In germline, CDR1 is KGHSH, CDR2 LQKENI. V was shortened by 6 bases and J by 9 bases, with 14 bases between the two germline ends. The CDR3 covers 12 residues. CDR3 residues: CASSPSGPQAFF. The CDR3 region has the DNA TGTGCCAGCTCGCCTTCCGGGCCCCAAGCTTTCTTT. The complete variable domain, with remaining parts taken from reference TRBV18 and TRBJ1-1, reads NAGVMQNPRHLVRRRGQEARLRCSPMKGHSHVYWYRQLPEEGLKFMVYLQKENIIDESGMPKERFSAEFPKEGPSILRIQQVVRGDSAAYFCASSPSGPQAFFGQGTRLTVV.

The chain couples TRBV2 to TRBJ1-5; possible D gene TRBD1, 5 bases. The CDR3 has 15 amino acids. Germline V CDR1 and CDR2: SNHLY, FYNNEI. Trimming shortened V by 6 bases and J by 1 base, and 13 bases separated the two germline ends. CDR3 DNA sequence: TGTGCCAGCAGGGGGGGGGTGAGGAGCAATCAGCCCCAGCATTTT. Protein product: CASRGGVRSNQPQHF. Using reference TRBV2 and TRBJ1-5 for the parts outside the CDR3, the full variable domain is EPEVTQTPSHQVTQMGQEVILRCVPISNHLYFYWYRQILGQKVEFLVSFYNNEISEKSEIFDDQFSVERPDGSNFTLKIRSTKLEDSAMYFCASRGGVRSNQPQHFGDGTRLSIL.

This clone was recorded only once. This chain connects TRBV14 to TRBJ2-7; tentative D call: TRBD1 (5 bases). CDR1 is SGHDN, CDR2 FVKESK, per germline. With 4 bases removed from V and 0 bases from J, the gap between germline ends came to 19 bases. The CDR3 is 17 residues long. DNA for the CDR3: TGTGCCAGCAGCCTGACGAACCCGTCCCAGGGCTCCTACGAGCAGTACTTC. Residues: CASSLTNPSQGSYEQYF.

The chain employs TRBV10-3 and TRBJ1-1; 9 bases fit TRBD1. V lost 0 bases and J lost 9; bases outside the gene matches: 5. The CDR3 runs to 14 residues. Looked up from germline, CDR1 is ENHRY and CDR2 is SYGVKD. CDR3 coding DNA: TGTGCCATCAGTGAGTCGGGGGACAGGGCAAAAGCTTTCTTT. Its protein is CAISESGDRAKAFF.

This sequence joins TRBV4-2 and TRBJ1-5; D may be TRBD1 (5 bases). The length of the CDR3 is 17 residues. V gave up 3 bases and J gave up 2 bases, with 17 bases separating them. Germline CDR1 reads LGHNA; CDR2 reads YNFKEQ. The CDR3 protein is CASSHPRLGGGNQPQHF. The DNA for the CDR3 is TGTGCCAGCAGCCATCCCCGACTCGGGGGAGGCAATCAGCCCCAGCATTTT.

This chain connects TRBV11-2 to TRBJ2-7; the D gene is possibly TRBD2 (5 bases). This CDR3 spans 15 amino acids. Germline V gene data show CDR1 as SGHAT and CDR2 as FQNNGV. V was cut by 5 bases and J by 2 bases, with 16 bases left in between. The CDR3 loop is CASSPRTGATYEQYF. The CDR3 DNA follows: TGTGCCAGCAGCCCCAGGACTGGAGCGACCTACGAGCAGTACTTC.

This sequence joins TRBV5-4 and TRBJ2-2; the D gene is possibly TRBD2 (6 bases). Germline V gene sequence: CDR1 SGHNT, CDR2 YYREEE (reference sequence). Trimming removed 3 bases at V and 9 bases at J, with 18 bases between. This CDR3 contains 15 residues. The CDR3 loop is CASSSGGGEIRELFF. CDR3 sequence (DNA): TGTGCCAGCAGCTCCGGGGGAGGTGAGATCCGGGAGCTGTTTTTT.

This clone was seen just once. Here the CDR3 reads CASSLGRTQETQYF. Written as DNA, the CDR3 is TGTGCCAGTAGTCTTGGACGGACCCAAGAGACCCAGTACTTC. This chain connects TRBV19 to TRBJ2-5; D is ambiguous. The CDR3 consists of 14 residues. The germline V and J ends were trimmed by 5 bases and 1 base, with 11 bases remaining between them. CDR1 and CDR2 from the germline V gene are LNHDA and SQIVND (reference sequence).

V and J are TRBV19 and TRBJ2-5; 8 positions match TRBD1. The ends lost 8 bases at V and 3 bases at J; junction bases unmatched: 5. The length of the CDR3 is 13 residues. From germline, CDR1 is LNHDA and CDR2 SQIVND (reference sequence). CDR3 DNA sequence: TGTGCCAGTGGACCGGACAGGGAAGAGACCCAGTACTTC. As protein: CASGPDREETQYF. Using reference TRBV19 and TRBJ2-5 for the parts outside the CDR3, the full variable domain is DGGITQSPKYLFRKEGQNVTLSCEQNLNHDAMYWYRQDPGQGLRLIYYSQIVNDFQKGDIAEGYSVSREKKESFPLTVTSAQKNPTAFYLCASGPDREETQYFGPGTRLLVL.

This chain joins TRBV7-2 and TRBJ2-1, with a weak D call TRBD2 (6 bases). The CDR3 covers 17 residues. CDR1 is SGHTA and CDR2 is FQGNSA in the germline V gene. V lost 1 base, J lost 1 base, and 14 bases lay in between. The DNA for the CDR3 is TGTGCCAGCAGCTTAGTTTCGTCGCTAGCGTCCTACAATGAGCAGTTCTTC. Protein: CASSLVSSLASYNEQFF.

CDR3 sequence (DNA): TGTGCCAGCTCACCTCCTGGACTGATAAGGGGGCAAGAAAAACTGTTTTTT. Translated: CASSPPGLIRGQEKLFF. This sequence joins TRBV18 and TRBJ1-4; TRBD1 aligns across 7 bases. V was clipped by 3 bases and J by 8 bases; unmatched bases: 15. The CDR3 is 17 residues long. The germline CDR1 and CDR2 sequences are KGHSH and LQKENI.

This chain links TRBV28 with TRBJ2-1; 8 nucleotides agree with TRBD1. In germline, CDR1 is MDHEN, CDR2 SYDVKM. This CDR3 is 18 amino acids long. V gave up 6 bases and J gave up 10 bases; unmatched junction bases: 23. The CDR3 nucleotides read TGTGCCAGCAGGCCGGGACAGGATACCTATAATCGCCTTGTCGAGCAGTTCTTC. Amino acids: CASRPGQDTYNRLVEQFF.